The 9 T cell receptor beta chains below come from one sample, sequenced in a study of T cell changes during pregnancy in multiple sclerosis (dated by TCRdb to between 2018 and 2021). Receptor amplification or capture employed the immunoSEQ multiplex PCR assay. Here the immuneACCESS table is served through TCRdb, limited to in-frame sequences with V and J called. Missing clones are a known gap in these copies; in checked studies unresolved V genes cover under half, and the rest lacks a known reason. Present in this sample are about 65,000 clones, 85% to 95% of which were seen just once. Of the sample, approximately 2.8% falls within the top ten clones. The source material was CD8+ T cells from peripheral blood mononuclear cells, sampled in the third trimester of pregnancy. The source is a female donor in good health, enrolled as a control in a pregnancy study.

This chain connects TRBV7-9 to TRBJ2-7; D perhaps matches TRBD1 (6 bases). V was cut by 1 base and J by 2 bases, with 9 bases left in between. CDR3 length equals 14 residues. Per the germline V gene, CDR1 is SEHNR and CDR2 is FQNEAQ (reference sequence). The CDR3 loop is CASSLGTATYEQYF. The CDR3 region has the DNA TGTGCCAGCAGCTTAGGGACAGCTACCTACGAGCAGTACTTC.

The chain carries TRBV30 and TRBJ1-2, with a tentative D call TRBD1 (6 bases). Germline CDR1 is GTSNPN and CDR2 is SVGIG (reference sequence). CDR3 length equals 14 residues. Trimming removed 1 base at V and 2 bases at J, with 11 bases between. The CDR3 reads CAWSAQGLNYGYTF. CDR3 nucleotides: TGTGCCTGGAGTGCACAGGGTCTGAACTATGGCTACACCTTC.

V usage is TRBV7-9 and J usage is TRBJ2-7, with a possible D match to TRBD2 (5 bases). CDR1 SEHNR and CDR2 FQNEAQ come from the germline V gene (reference sequence). The CDR3 runs 14 residues. Trimming left V 7 bases short and J 3 bases short, with 16 bases between. CDR3 region: CASTNKREVYEQYF. CDR3 in DNA: TGTGCCAGCACCAATAAGAGGGAAGTCTACGAGCAGTACTTC.

V usage is TRBV25-1 and J usage is TRBJ2-2, with D hard to call. The V gene lost 3 bases and the J gene lost 5 bases, with 16 bases spanning the gap. The CDR3 covers 16 residues. Germline V CDR1 and CDR2: MGHDK, SYGVNS. CDR3 loop: CASSDGGWVGTGELFF. The CDR3 DNA reads as TGTGCCAGCAGTGATGGCGGCTGGGTAGGAACCGGGGAGCTGTTTTTT.

The genes are TRBV4-3 and TRBJ2-3; TRBD1 might be the D (6 bases). V was clipped by 5 bases and J by 3 bases, with 12 bases between them. From germline, CDR1 is LGHNA and CDR2 YSLEER. The CDR3 loop spans 14 amino acids. Written as DNA, the CDR3 is TGCGCCAGCAGCTCCTGGGGGCTAACAGATACGCAGTATTTT. It codes for CASSSWGLTDTQYF.

V usage is TRBV7-9 and J usage is TRBJ2-2, with 11 bases aligning to TRBD1. The V segment lost 3 bases and the J segment 6 bases; nucleotides outside the gene matches: 9. Per the germline V gene, CDR1 is SEHNR and CDR2 is FQNEAQ (reference sequence). The CDR3 is 17 amino acids. The CDR3 nucleotides are TGTGCCAGCAGCTTCCCAGGACAGGGGGCGCTGGCCGGGGAGCTGTTTTTT. Protein product: CASSFPGQGALAGELFF.

The chain combines TRBV30 with TRBJ1-4, with 9 bases identical to TRBD1. This CDR3 contains 16 residues. Germline loops: CDR1 GTSNPN, CDR2 SVGIG (reference sequence). Losses at the gene ends were 3 bases for V and 8 bases for J; bases not matched to a gene: 13. The CDR3 loop reads CAWRTRDRDGLEKLFF. The DNA for the CDR3 is TGTGCCTGGAGGACCCGGGACAGGGACGGGTTGGAAAAACTGTTTTTT.

This clone was picked up a small number of times. In nucleotides, the CDR3 is TGTGCCAGCTCTCGGGGGGGCACCTACGAGCAGTACTTC. Its protein product is CASSRGGTYEQYF. The J gene is TRBJ2-7, the V gene TRBV7-8, with 8 bases that match TRBD2. V lost 8 bases to trimming and J lost 2 bases; unmatched junction nucleotides: 5. There are 13 residues in the CDR3. Germline V gene lookup returns CDR1 SGHVS and CDR2 FQNEAQ.

This clone showed up just once. The rearrangement links TRBV18 to TRBJ2-1; TRBD2 might be the D (6 bases). V lost 2 bases, J lost 0 bases, and 14 bases lay in between. Germline CDR1 and CDR2: KGHSH and LQKENI. The CDR3 spans 17 residues. Here the CDR3 reads CASSPGQSGSSYNEQFF. CDR3 DNA sequence: TGTGCCAGCTCACCAGGGCAGTCCGGGAGCTCCTACAATGAGCAGTTCTTC.